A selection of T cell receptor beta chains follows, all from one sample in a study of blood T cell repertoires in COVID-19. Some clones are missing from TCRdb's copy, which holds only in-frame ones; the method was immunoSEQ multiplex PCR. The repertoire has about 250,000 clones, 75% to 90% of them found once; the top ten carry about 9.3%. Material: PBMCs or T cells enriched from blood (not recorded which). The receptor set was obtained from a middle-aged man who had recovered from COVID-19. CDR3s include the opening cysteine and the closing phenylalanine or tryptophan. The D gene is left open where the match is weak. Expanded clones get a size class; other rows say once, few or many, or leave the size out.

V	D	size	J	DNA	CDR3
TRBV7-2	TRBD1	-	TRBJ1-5	TGTGCCAGCAGCAATGGGGGCGACAGGGGGGCTCAGCCCCAGCATTTT	CASSNGGDRGAQPQHF
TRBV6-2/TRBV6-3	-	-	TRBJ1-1	TGTGCCAGCAGTTACTCAACGGACACTGCAGCTTTCTTT	CASSYSTDTAAFF
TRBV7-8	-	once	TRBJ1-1	TGTGCCAGCAGCCAAATCTTACAGGCTTTTGGCACTGAAGCTTTCTTT	CASSQILQAFGTEAFF
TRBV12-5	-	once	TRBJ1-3	TGTGCTAGTGGACCGCAGGGGTTCGTAAACACCATATATTTT	CASGPQGFVNTIYF
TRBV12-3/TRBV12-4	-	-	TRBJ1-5	TGTGCCAGCACCCTGGGCCTTAATCAGCCCCAGCATTTT	CASTLGLNQPQHF
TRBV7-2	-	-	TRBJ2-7	TGTGCCAGCAGCCCATACCCCGTCGCCGAAGACGGGTCCTACGAGCAGTACTTC	CASSPYPVAEDGSYEQYF
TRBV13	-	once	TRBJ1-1	TGTGCCAGCAGCTTAGGGGCCCGGGGTTTGAACACTGAAGCTTTCTTT	CASSLGARGLNTEAFF
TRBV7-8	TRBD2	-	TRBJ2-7	TGTGCCAGCAGCACGCAGACTAGCGGGAAGTCTTACGAGCAGTACTTC	CASSTQTSGKSYEQYF
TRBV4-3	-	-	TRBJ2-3	TGCGCCAGCAGCCAAGGCCGGAGGTCTTGGGGTACGCAGTATTTT	CASSQGRRSWGTQYF
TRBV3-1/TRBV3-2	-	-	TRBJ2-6	TGTGCCAGCAGCCGACAAAGCTCTGGGGCCAACGTCCTGACTTTC	CASSRQSSGANVLTF
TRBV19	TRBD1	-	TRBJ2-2	TGTGCCAGTATTGAGAGGGACAGGGGTGCCGGGGAGCTGTTTTTT	CASIERDRGAGELFF
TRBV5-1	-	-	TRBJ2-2	TGCGCCAGCAGCTCAACTAGCAGTACTTTGATGGCCGGGGAGCTGTTTTTT	CASSSTSSTLMAGELFF
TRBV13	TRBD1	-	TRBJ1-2	TGTGCCAGCAGCTTATTTGACAGGGAGGTTGGCTACACCTTC	CASSLFDREVGYTF
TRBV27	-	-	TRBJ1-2	TGTGCCAGCAGGGGGTCGTTGGGGGGATGCACCTTC	CASRGSLGGCTF
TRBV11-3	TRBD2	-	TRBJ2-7	TGTGCCAGCCGTGGGAGACTAGCGGGAACCTACGAGCAGTACTTC	CASRGRLAGTYEQYF
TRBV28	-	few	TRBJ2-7	TGTGCCAGCAGTCCGCCGCTGGGCCTATACGAGCAGTACTTC	CASSPPLGLYEQYF
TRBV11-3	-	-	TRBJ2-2	TGTGCCAGCAGCTTAAAGGGGGCGAACACCGGGGAGCTGTTTTTT	CASSLKGANTGELFF
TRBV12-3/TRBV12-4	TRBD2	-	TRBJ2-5	TGTGCCAGCAGATCTAGCGGGGTGGAGACCCAGTACTTC	CASRSSGVETQYF
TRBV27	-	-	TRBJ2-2	TGTGCCAGCAGTAGTACAGGGACCGGGGAGCTGTTTTTT	CASSSTGTGELFF
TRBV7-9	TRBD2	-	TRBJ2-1	TGTGCCAGCAGCCCGAGCGGGAGTGTGTCCTACAATGAGCAGTTCTTC	CASSPSGSVSYNEQFF
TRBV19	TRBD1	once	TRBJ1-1	TGTGCCTGCCGGGACAGGGGGATGAACACTGAAGCTTTCTTT	CACRDRGMNTEAFF
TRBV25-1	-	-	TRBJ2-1	TGTGCCGCAGACCCCGGGAGCCGTACGGGCGAGCAGTTCTTC	CAADPGSRTGEQFF
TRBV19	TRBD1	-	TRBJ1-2	TGTGCCAGTAGTATAACGGGACAGCTACACGGGGGCTACACCTTC	CASSITGQLHGGYTF
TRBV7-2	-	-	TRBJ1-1	TGTGCCAGCAGCTTAGCGGGGCAGCAGAACACTGAAGCTTTCTTT	CASSLAGQQNTEAFF
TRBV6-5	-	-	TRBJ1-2	TGTGCCAGCAGTTACGGAGGACACAGGGTAAACTATGGCTACACCTTC	CASSYGGHRVNYGYTF
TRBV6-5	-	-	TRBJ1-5	TGTGCCAGCAGTTACACAGGGAATGGCAATCAGCCCCAGCATTTT	CASSYTGNGNQPQHF
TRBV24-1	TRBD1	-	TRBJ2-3	TGTGCCACCGGGGACAGGAGGGATTTAGATACGCAGTATTTT	CATGDRRDLDTQYF
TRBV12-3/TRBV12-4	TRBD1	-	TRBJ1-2	TGTGCCAGCACCGACAGGGACTTC	CASTDRDF
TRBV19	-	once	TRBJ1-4	TGTGCCAGTGCGGAGGGAGGGCTTAATGAAAAACTGTTTTTT	CASAEGGLNEKLFF
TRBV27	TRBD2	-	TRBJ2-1	TGTGCCAGCAGTTTATCGCCAGCGGGGCCCTACAATGAGCAGTTCTTC	CASSLSPAGPYNEQFF
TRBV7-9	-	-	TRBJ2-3	TGTGCCAGCAGCCCCAGTGGTACGCAGTATTTT	CASSPSGTQYF
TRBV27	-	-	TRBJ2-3	TGTGCCAGCGGGATCGGGGTACTAGATACGCAGTATTTT	CASGIGVLDTQYF
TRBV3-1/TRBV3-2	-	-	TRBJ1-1	TGTGCCAGCAGCCAAGGGCGGCTAATCACTGAAGCTTTCTTT	CASSQGRLITEAFF
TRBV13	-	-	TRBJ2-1	TGTGCCAGCAGCTCCAACAACGGACTGACCTCCTACAATGAGCAGTTCTTC	CASSSNNGLTSYNEQFF
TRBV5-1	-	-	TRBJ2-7	TGCGCCAGCAGCTTGCTAAGCGAAACCTACGAGCAGTACTTC	CASSLLSETYEQYF
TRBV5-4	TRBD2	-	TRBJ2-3	TGTGCCAGCAGTCGCCGCCCGGCTAGCGGGGTCAGTGATACGCAGTATTTT	CASSRRPASGVSDTQYF
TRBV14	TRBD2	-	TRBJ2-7	TGTGCCAGCAGCCGGGGACTAGCGGGTCCCTACGAGCAGTACTTC	CASSRGLAGPYEQYF
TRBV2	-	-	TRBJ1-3	TGTGCCAGCAACAGGGATGGAAACACCATATATTTT	CASNRDGNTIYF
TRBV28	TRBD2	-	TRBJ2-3	TGTGCCAGCAGTCCCCTTGGCGGGGGACCCACAGATACGCAGTATTTT	CASSPLGGGPTDTQYF
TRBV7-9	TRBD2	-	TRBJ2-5	TGTGCCAGCAGCCTTGGACTAGCTGAAGAGACCCAGTACTTC	CASSLGLAEETQYF
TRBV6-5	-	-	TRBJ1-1	TGTGCCAGCAACGGCGGGGGGTTGTGGACTGAAGCTTTCTTT	CASNGGGLWTEAFF
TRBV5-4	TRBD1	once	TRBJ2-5	TGTGCCAGCAGCTGGGGACAGGGGTCCCAGACCCAGTACTTC	CASSWGQGSQTQYF
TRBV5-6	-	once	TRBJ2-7	TGTGCCAGCAACCCTCTCGGCGGGACGAGCTCCTACGAGCAGTACTTC	CASNPLGGTSSYEQYF
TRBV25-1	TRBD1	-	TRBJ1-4	TGTGCCAGCAGTGAACGGGACAGGGTCTTCGGAAAACTGTTTTTT	CASSERDRVFGKLFF
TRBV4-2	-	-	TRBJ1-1	TGTGCCAGCAGCCAAGGACAATCCACTGAAGCTTTCTTT	CASSQGQSTEAFF
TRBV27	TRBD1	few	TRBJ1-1	TGTGCCAGCAGTGTGCAGGGGGTCAACACTGAAGCTTTCTTT	CASSVQGVNTEAFF
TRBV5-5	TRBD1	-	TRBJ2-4	TGTGCCAGCAGCTTGGGACAGGGGAATATAGCCAAAAACATTCAGTACTTC	CASSLGQGNIAKNIQYF
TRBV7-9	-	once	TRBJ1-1	TGTGCCAGCAGGCCGCCCCGGGGGAACACTGAAGCTTTCTTT	CASRPPRGNTEAFF
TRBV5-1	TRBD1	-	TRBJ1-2	TGCGCCAGCAGCTTAGGGACAGGGCAGCGCTATGGCTACACCTTC	CASSLGTGQRYGYTF